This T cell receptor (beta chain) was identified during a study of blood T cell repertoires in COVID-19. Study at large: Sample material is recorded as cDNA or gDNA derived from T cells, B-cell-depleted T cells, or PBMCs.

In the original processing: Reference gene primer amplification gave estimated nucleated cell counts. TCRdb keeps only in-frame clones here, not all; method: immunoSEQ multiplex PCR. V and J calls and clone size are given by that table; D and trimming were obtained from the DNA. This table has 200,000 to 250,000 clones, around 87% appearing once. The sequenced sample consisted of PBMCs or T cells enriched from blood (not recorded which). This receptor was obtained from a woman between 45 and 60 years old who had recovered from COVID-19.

Here the CDR3 reads CASSKGQGIPYEQYF. The CDR3 nucleotides are TGCGCCAGCAGCAAGGGACAGGGTATTCCATACGAGCAGTACTTC. V gene TRBV4-1 combines with J gene TRBJ2-7; 9 bases are shared with TRBD1. The V gene's germline CDR1 is MGHRA and CDR2 YSYEKL. The CDR3 is 15 amino acids. The ends lost 5 bases at V and 4 bases at J; junction bases unmatched: 9.